These T cell receptor beta chains were read from a single sample in a study of shared clonotypes between healthy human individuals. The data were produced by immunoSEQ multiplex PCR, yet TCRdb's version contains in-frame clones alone and is incomplete. The sample includes about 520,000 clones, about 96% of them seen just once. The sample was naive CD4+ T cells sorted from blood. These receptors came from a woman aged 30 to 39 in good health. CDR3s leave out the opening cysteine and the closing phenylalanine or tryptophan. Fields, in order: V gene, clone size, J gene, CDR3 protein. Rows give clone size only sometimes, using once, few, many, or a class for an expanded clone.

V: TRBV11-2; size: -; J: TRBJ1-1; CDR3: ASSLNTEAF
V: TRBV7-9; size: -; J: TRBJ1-5; CDR3: ASSSTAPEGPQH
V: TRBV2; size: -; J: TRBJ2-1; CDR3: ASSEARGQGAVEQF
V: TRBV5-1; size: -; J: TRBJ1-2; CDR3: ASSLGGTVFNYGYT
V: TRBV7-9; size: -; J: TRBJ1-1; CDR3: ASTLLEGTEAF
V: TRBV9; size: -; J: TRBJ2-2; CDR3: ASSTAQGSRTGELF
V: TRBV6-5; size: -; J: TRBJ1-1; CDR3: ASSYSMVSVNTEAF
V: TRBV28; size: -; J: TRBJ1-2; CDR3: ASSEQGANYGYT
V: TRBV18; size: -; J: TRBJ2-7; CDR3: ASSPRDSSYEQY
V: TRBV2; size: -; J: TRBJ2-1; CDR3: ASSRDRGLYNEQF
V: TRBV28; size: -; J: TRBJ1-2; CDR3: ASGYPGQGSNYGYT
V: TRBV7-3; size: once; J: TRBJ2-7; CDR3: ASSPPLAGEKLQY
V: TRBV29-1; size: -; J: TRBJ1-2; CDR3: SVSEGILYGYT
V: TRBV7-2; size: -; J: TRBJ1-2; CDR3: ASSWAGWDGYT
V: TRBV5-8; size: -; J: -; CDR3: ASSAEGLGSYEQY
V: TRBV5-1; size: -; J: TRBJ2-5; CDR3: ASSLGRGGGETQY